The clone carrying this T cell receptor (beta chain) was observed many times. The germline V gene encodes CDR1 KGHDR and CDR2 SFDVKD. The CDR3 has 15 residues. V lost 3 bases to trimming and J lost 5 bases; unmatched junction nucleotides: 8. TCRdb re-derived calls from the 5' RACE reads in MiXCR, one entry per CDR3 protein. Here the sample spans tens of thousands of distinct CDR3 sequences, about 14% being singletons. The data originate from a study of early T cells in non-severe SARS-CoV-2 infection. The sequencing used whole blood, collected at baseline. The TCR comes from an adult who was a healthcare worker with PCR-confirmed SARS-CoV-2 infection or an uninfected control (not recorded which). The V gene is TRBV24-1, the J gene TRBJ2-7, with 8 bases matching TRBD2. The CDR3 here is CATSDPSGSNHEQYF. As DNA, the CDR3 is TGTGCCACCAGTGATCCGAGCGGGAGCAACCACGAGCAGTACTTC.